Listed here is a single TCR beta chain. The data belong to a study of T-cell reconstitution after alpha-beta-depleted transplantation in children. Per the germline V gene, CDR1 is GTSNPN and CDR2 is SVGIG (reference sequence). The V and J ends lost 4 bases and 0 bases respectively, with 6 bases between them. CDR3 length equals 12 residues. Unique molecular identifiers were incorporated into the prepared TCRbeta library. A single record per CDR3 protein comes from TCRdb applying MiXCR to the PCR reads. The sample consists of 490,000 or so distinct CDR3 sequences, around 12% of them appearing once. The chain links TRBV30 to TRBJ1-1, with D perhaps matching TRBD1 (5 bases). The origin of this receptor is a human donor who donated a stem cell graft to a child with combined immunodeficiency. This sample comprised PBMCs from the stem cell graft donor, obtained from the stem cell graft. CDR3 nucleotide sequence: TGTGCCTGGAACAGGCTGAACACTGAAGCTTTCTTT. Amino acid sequence: CAWNRLNTEAFF.